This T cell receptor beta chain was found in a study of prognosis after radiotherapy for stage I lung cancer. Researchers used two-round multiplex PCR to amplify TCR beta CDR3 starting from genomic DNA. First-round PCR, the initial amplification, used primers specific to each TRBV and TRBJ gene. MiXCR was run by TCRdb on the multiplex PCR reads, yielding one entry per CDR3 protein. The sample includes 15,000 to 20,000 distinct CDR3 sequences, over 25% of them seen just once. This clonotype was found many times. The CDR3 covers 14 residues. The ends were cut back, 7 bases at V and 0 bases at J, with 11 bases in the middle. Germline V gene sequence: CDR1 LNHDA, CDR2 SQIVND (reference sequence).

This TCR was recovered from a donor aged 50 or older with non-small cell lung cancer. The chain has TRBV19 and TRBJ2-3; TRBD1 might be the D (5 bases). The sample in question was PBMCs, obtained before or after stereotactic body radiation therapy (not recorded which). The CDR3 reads CASNQGRSTDTQYF. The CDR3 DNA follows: TGTGCCAGTAACCAGGGCAGGAGCACAGATACGCAGTATTTT. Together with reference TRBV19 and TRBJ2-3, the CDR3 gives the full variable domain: DGGITQSPKYLFRKEGQNVTLSCEQNLNHDAMYWYRQDPGQGLRLIYYSQIVNDFQKGDIAEGYSVSREKKESFPLTVTSAQKNPTAFYLCASNQGRSTDTQYFGPGTRLTVL.